This TCR beta chain was profiled in a study of T cells after yellow fever vaccination. Study information: Fractions of limited cellularity were prepared by means of SMART-Seq v4 Ultra Low Input.

To note about this clonotype: The antigen is not known.

Template switching by 5'RACE produced TCR cDNA, adding a universal primer site and UMIs. TCRdb called the 5' RACE reads again in MiXCR, with one record for every CDR3 protein. The table includes 300,000 to 400,000 distinct CDR3 sequences, roughly 9.4% detected once. This CDR3 is 13 amino acids long. The V end lost 0 bases, the J end lost 11 bases, and 9 bases lay between the germline ends. Germline CDR1 reads SGDLS; CDR2 reads YYNGEE. Study findings and constraints: Once the booster was given, most primary-vaccination clones reappeared, at 95% to 98% for CD4 and over 70% for CD8. Abundant bulk-population clonotypes could contaminate the FACS-sorted repertoires.

The source of this sequence is a man younger than 30 who received the YFV17D yellow fever vaccine. The input for sequencing was PBMCs, taken on the day of the first yellow fever vaccination. The V and J genes are TRBV9 and TRBJ1-6; D remains ambiguous. CDR3 coding DNA: TGTGCCAGCAGCGTAGAACCGACCGCACCCCTCCACTTT. It yields the protein CASSVEPTAPLHF. Full variable domain (missing parts from reference TRBV9 and TRBJ1-6): DSGVTQTPKHLITATGQRVTLRCSPRSGDLSVYWYQQSLDQGLQFLIQYYNGEERAKGNILERFSAQQFPDLHSELNLSSLELGDSALYFCASSVEPTAPLHFGNGTRLTVT.